The rows below give T cell receptor beta chains drawn from one sample of a study of blood T cell repertoires in COVID-19. TCRdb's copy holds only in-frame clones and misses some; the assay was immunoSEQ multiplex PCR. The sample records some 200,000 clones, 87% being singletons. Specimen: peripheral blood. These receptors were obtained from a woman aged 18-29 years who had recovered from COVID-19. The conserved cysteine and the conserved F or W are not part of the CDR3 here. Fields, in order: V gene, CDR3 protein.

V gene: TRBV19; CDR3 protein: ASRTGQAARVLEKLF
V gene: TRBV7-3; CDR3 protein: ASSLTGTSGVQETQY
V gene: TRBV19; CDR3 protein: ASSSLGTGSNEQF
V gene: TRBV7-9; CDR3 protein: ASSLVAGRGAF
V gene: TRBV6-6; CDR3 protein: ASRLGGSTDTQY
V gene: TRBV12-3/TRBV12-4; CDR3 protein: ASGTGSRETQY
V gene: TRBV2; CDR3 protein: ASSFLQGVPYEQY
V gene: TRBV2; CDR3 protein: ASSELGQTSGVTGELF
V gene: TRBV11-2; CDR3 protein: ASSLIPGGAPYEQY
V gene: TRBV6-5; CDR3 protein: ASSYALYNSPLH
V gene: TRBV2; CDR3 protein: ASNGDYNSPLH
V gene: TRBV14; CDR3 protein: ASSQVATGHSNQPQH
V gene: TRBV7-2; CDR3 protein: ASSLVGRGGPADTQY
V gene: TRBV3-1/TRBV3-2; CDR3 protein: ASSQVPGEAF
V gene: TRBV6-2/TRBV6-3; CDR3 protein: ASSYMSDTYEQY
V gene: TRBV5-1; CDR3 protein: ASSLEGGRNTEAF
V gene: TRBV5-1; CDR3 protein: ASSPGTGGLRTEAF
V gene: TRBV4-1; CDR3 protein: ASSQEEQGHTEAF
V gene: TRBV12-3/TRBV12-4; CDR3 protein: ASSFAAYGYT
V gene: TRBV5-1; CDR3 protein: ASRSYGTSINEQF
V gene: TRBV7-3; CDR3 protein: ASSLSAGRQETQY
V gene: TRBV6-2/TRBV6-3; CDR3 protein: ASSYIRTPYSYEQY
V gene: TRBV5-1; CDR3 protein: ASSQGTSGRARISTDTQY
V gene: TRBV4-1; CDR3 protein: ASRQTGRGGLWAGELF
V gene: TRBV5-4; CDR3 protein: ASSWPMTDPSTDTQY
V gene: TRBV9; CDR3 protein: ASSEGTQGYVNYGYT
V gene: TRBV2; CDR3 protein: ASSITGGSNEKLF
V gene: TRBV6-5; CDR3 protein: ASSPWGGAGTEAF
V gene: TRBV6-5; CDR3 protein: ASSYSMGQGWEKLF
V gene: TRBV7-2; CDR3 protein: ASSLIWLAGAPKETQY
V gene: TRBV19; CDR3 protein: ASSIGGKDYGYT
V gene: TRBV7-8; CDR3 protein: ASSPISGRNIQY
V gene: TRBV7-9; CDR3 protein: ASSPGLLVYGYT
V gene: TRBV2; CDR3 protein: ASSWTGGSEAF
V gene: TRBV7-8; CDR3 protein: ASSRGQGSSDTQY
V gene: TRBV2; CDR3 protein: ASSVETGEGNEQF
V gene: TRBV29-1; CDR3 protein: SVLTGTGGSPLH
V gene: TRBV18; CDR3 protein: ASSPSGGLTYNEQF
V gene: TRBV5-6; CDR3 protein: ASTGQHSYNEQF
V gene: TRBV3-1/TRBV3-2; CDR3 protein: ASSQNLNSNQPQH
V gene: TRBV18; CDR3 protein: ASSPHRDTQY
V gene: TRBV7-6; CDR3 protein: ASSLGGGGLNTEAF
V gene: TRBV7-9; CDR3 protein: ASSSAGQGAF
V gene: TRBV4-3; CDR3 protein: ASSQDGQMYGYT
V gene: TRBV6-2/TRBV6-3; CDR3 protein: ASSYSGGASETQY
V gene: TRBV7-8; CDR3 protein: ASSLQRLPPSGRVYNEQF
V gene: TRBV2; CDR3 protein: ASRRDSEHYGYT
V gene: TRBV25-1; CDR3 protein: ASQGPVPYNEQF